These 4 T cell receptor beta chains originate from one sample sequenced in a study of T cells in Graves' hyperthyroidism and ophthalmopathy. Amplified regions were TCR beta CDR3 sequences from RNA transcripts. The study used the HTBI primer set for a first-round RT-PCR of the TCR CDR3. A single record per CDR3 protein comes from TCRdb applying MiXCR to the multiplex PCR reads. The table shows 300,000 to 450,000 distinct CDR3 sequences, with approximately 15% occurring only once. Input material: blood. These receptors came from an older woman with Graves' hyperthyroidism.

This clonotype has ten or more counts. V and J are TRBV20-1 and TRBJ1-4, with no clear D. CDR3 length: 14 residues. V was clipped by 0 bases and J by 8 bases, with 13 bases between them. Germline lookup yields CDR1 DFQATT and CDR2 SNEGSKA (reference sequence). For the CDR3, the DNA is TGCAGTGCTAGAGATCCGGGAGAAAAGGAAAAACTGTTTTTT. It encodes CSARDPGEKEKLFF.

This clonotype occurred many times. V gene TRBV19 combines with J gene TRBJ1-5; a possible D gene is TRBD1 (5 bases). Trimming shortened V by 4 bases and J by 2 bases, and 36 bases separated the two germline ends. Germline CDR1 is LNHDA and CDR2 is SQIVND (reference sequence). The CDR3 loop spans 23 amino acids. The CDR3 loop is CASSTARRSTTLPGPLRNQPQHF. Here the CDR3 DNA reads TGTGCCAGTAGTACAGCCCGACGCTCAACAACCTTACCGGGGCCGCTACGCAATCAGCCCCAGCATTTT.

Remarks on this clonotype: A much larger clone lies a single base off, so this may be a read error. The CDR3 ends on some other residue instead of the conserved phenylalanine or tryptophan, so this is likely a read error. This chain joins TRBV10-1 and TRBJ2-7; 11 bases are shared with TRBD2. There are 16 residues in the CDR3. V lost 3 bases to trimming and J lost 2 bases; unmatched junction nucleotides: 6. Germline-derived CDR1 and CDR2 are WNHNN and SYGVQD (reference sequence). The CDR3 DNA reads as TGCGCCAGCAGTGAAGGGACTAGCGGTCAAGCCTACGAGCAGTACATC. It encodes CASSEGTSGQAYEQYI.

This clonotype was seen many times. The chain combines TRBV6-1 with TRBJ2-7; TRBD1 matches 7 bases. This CDR3 has 14 residues. The V and J ends lost 4 bases and 7 bases, in that order; junction bases with no gene match: 10. Germline CDR1 and CDR2: MNHNS and SASEGT. The DNA for the CDR3 is TGTGCCAGCAGTGTCGGGACAGCGTCGAGAGAGCAGTACTTC. As protein: CASSVGTASREQYF.